This T cell receptor (beta chain) was found in a study of blood T cell repertoires in COVID-19. Study overall: Samples representing acute and convalescent COVID-19 were sourced from the United States, Italy and Spain. PBMCs, B-cell-depleted T cells, or T cells were the source of the cDNA or gDNA that made up the material.

There are 15 residues in the CDR3. Germline loops: CDR1 LGHDT, CDR2 YNNKEL (reference sequence). The V end lost 2 bases, the J end lost 0 bases, and 8 bases lay between the germline ends. Sequencing was performed with immunoSEQ multiplex PCR; in TCRdb, only in-frame clones are kept and a portion is missing. In the table there are 300,000 or so clones, 89% of which are singletons. The sequenced sample was PBMCs or T cells enriched from blood (not recorded which). The source of this sequence is a woman in her 50s who had been exposed to COVID-19. The chain employs TRBV3-1 (or the pseudogene TRBV3-2) and TRBJ2-1; D may be TRBD2 (5 bases). The CDR3 coding sequence is TGTGCCAGCAGCCAAAGCGGCCGCTCCTACAATGAGCAGTTCTTC. Protein sequence: CASSQSGRSYNEQFF.